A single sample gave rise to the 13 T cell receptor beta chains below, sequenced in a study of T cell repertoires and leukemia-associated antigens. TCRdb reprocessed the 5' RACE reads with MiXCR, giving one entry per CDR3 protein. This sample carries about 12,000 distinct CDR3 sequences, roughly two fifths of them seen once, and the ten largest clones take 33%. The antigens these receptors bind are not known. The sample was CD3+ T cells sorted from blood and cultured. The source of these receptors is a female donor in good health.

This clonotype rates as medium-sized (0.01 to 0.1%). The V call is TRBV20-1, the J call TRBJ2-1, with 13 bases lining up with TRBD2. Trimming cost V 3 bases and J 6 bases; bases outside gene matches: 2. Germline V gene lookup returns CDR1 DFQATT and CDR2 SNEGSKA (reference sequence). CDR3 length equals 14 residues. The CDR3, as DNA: TGCAGTGCTAGGGGACTAGCGGGAACCAATGAGCAGTTCTTC. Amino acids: CSARGLAGTNEQFF.

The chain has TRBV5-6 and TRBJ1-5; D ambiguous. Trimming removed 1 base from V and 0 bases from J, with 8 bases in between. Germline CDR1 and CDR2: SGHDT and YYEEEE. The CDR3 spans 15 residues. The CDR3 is CASSLFGYSNQPQHF. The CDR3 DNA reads TGTGCCAGCAGCTTGTTTGGGTATAGCAATCAGCCCCAGCATTTT.

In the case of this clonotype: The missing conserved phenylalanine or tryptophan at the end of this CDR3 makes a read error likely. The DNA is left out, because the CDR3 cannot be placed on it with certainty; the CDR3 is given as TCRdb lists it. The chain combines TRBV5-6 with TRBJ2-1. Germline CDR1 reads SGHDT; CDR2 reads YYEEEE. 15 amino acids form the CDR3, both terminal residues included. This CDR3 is CASSLAGNYGYTFGS.

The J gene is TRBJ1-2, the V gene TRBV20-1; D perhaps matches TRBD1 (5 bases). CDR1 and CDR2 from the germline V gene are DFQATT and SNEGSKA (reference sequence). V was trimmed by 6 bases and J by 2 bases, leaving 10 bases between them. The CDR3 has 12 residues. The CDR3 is CSAPDSNYGYTF. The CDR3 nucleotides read TGCAGTGCCCCCGACAGCAACTATGGCTACACCTTC.

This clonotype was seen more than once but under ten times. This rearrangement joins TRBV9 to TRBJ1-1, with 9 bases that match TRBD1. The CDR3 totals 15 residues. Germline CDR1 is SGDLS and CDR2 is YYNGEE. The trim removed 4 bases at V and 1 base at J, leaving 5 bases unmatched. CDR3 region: CASSPGTGPNTEAFF. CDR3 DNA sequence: TGTGCCAGCAGCCCGGGGACAGGGCCGAACACTGAAGCTTTCTTT.

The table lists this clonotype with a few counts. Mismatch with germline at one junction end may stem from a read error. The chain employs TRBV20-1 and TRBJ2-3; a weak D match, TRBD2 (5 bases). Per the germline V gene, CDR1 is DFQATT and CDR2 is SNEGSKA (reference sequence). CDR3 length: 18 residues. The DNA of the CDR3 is TGCGGTGCTAGAGCCGCATTACTAGGCAGAAGCCGGGGAGATACGCAGTATTTT. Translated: CGARAALLGRSRGDTQYF.

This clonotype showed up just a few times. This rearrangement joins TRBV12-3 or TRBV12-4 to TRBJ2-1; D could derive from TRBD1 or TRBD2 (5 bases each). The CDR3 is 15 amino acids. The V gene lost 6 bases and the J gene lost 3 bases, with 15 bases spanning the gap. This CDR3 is CASRPGTQNYNEQFF. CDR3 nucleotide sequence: TGTGCCAGCAGACCCGGGACCCAGAACTACAATGAGCAGTTCTTC.

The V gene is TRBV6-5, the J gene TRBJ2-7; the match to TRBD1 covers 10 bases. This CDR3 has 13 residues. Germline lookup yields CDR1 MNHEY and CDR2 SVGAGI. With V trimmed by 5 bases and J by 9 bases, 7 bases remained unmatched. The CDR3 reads CASSPGQGFRQYF. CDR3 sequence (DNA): TGTGCCAGCAGTCCGGGACAGGGGTTCCGGCAGTACTTC.

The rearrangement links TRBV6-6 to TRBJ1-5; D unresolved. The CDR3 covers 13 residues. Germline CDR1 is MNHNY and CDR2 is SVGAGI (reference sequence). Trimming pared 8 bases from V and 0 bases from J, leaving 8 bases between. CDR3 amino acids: CASSGLSNQPQHF. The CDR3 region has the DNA TGTGCCAGCTCAGGACTTAGCAATCAGCCCCAGCATTTT.

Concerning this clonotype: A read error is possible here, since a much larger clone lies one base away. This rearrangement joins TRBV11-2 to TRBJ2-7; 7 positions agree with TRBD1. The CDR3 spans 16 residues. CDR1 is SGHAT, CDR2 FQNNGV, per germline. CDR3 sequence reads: CAGSLTSFGQVYEQYF. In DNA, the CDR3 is TGTGCCGGCAGCTTAACATCCTTTGGACAGGTCTACGAGCAGTACTTC.

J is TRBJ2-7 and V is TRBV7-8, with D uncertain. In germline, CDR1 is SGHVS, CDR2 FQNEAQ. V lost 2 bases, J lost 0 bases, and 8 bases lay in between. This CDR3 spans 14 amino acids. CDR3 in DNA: TGTGCCAGCAGCTTATGGGGAAGCTCCTACGAGCAGTACTTC. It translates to CASSLWGSSYEQYF.

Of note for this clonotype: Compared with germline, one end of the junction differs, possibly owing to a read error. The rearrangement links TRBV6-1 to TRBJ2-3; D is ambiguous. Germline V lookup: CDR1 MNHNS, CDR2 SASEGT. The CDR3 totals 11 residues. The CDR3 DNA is TGTGCCACCCGGAGTACAGATGCGCAGTATTTT. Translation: CATRSTDAQYF.

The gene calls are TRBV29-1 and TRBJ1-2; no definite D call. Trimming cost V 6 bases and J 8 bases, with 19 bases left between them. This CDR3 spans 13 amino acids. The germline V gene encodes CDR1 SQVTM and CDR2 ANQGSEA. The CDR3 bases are TGCAGCGTCATCGAGGACGGCCGGACGGGCTACACCTTC. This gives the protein CSVIEDGRTGYTF. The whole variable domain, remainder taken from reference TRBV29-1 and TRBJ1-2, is SAVISQKPSRDICQRGTSLTIQCQVDSQVTMMFWYRQQPGQSLTLIATANQGSEATYESGFVIDKFPISRPNLTFSTLTVSNMSPEDSSIYLCSVIEDGRTGYTFGSGTRLTVV.